The T cell receptor (beta chain) under discussion was sequenced for a study of blood T cell repertoires in COVID-19. The wider study: The United States, Italy and Spain provided the acute and convalescent COVID-19 samples. PBMCs, B-cell-depleted T cells, or T cells provided the cDNA or gDNA that made up the material.

In the original analysis: Nucleated cell counts were estimated from reference gene primer amplification. Generated by immunoSEQ multiplex PCR, the TCRdb table keeps only in-frame clones and is missing some. V, J and clone size are taken as reported in that table, and D and trimming were inferred from the DNA itself. The sample consists of about 220,000 clones, around 87% of them appearing once. The V end was cut by 4 bases, the J end by 2 bases, with 13 bases between. The germline gives CDR1 MNHEY, CDR2 SVGAGI. CDR3 length: 15 amino acids. Enrolment of Seattle patients took place during active infection, and they were followed longitudinally.

Sequenced material: peripheral blood. This TCR came from a woman aged 50 to 60 with COVID-19, enrolled during active disease. V and J are TRBV6-5 and TRBJ2-3; weak D call: TRBD2 (5 bases). The CDR3 region has the DNA TGTGCCAGCAGTTCACGGACTGCTGACACAGATACGCAGTATTTT. Residues: CASSSRTADTDTQYF.